Below are 19 T cell receptor beta chains sequenced from a single sample in a study of shared clonotypes between healthy human individuals. The table came from immunoSEQ multiplex PCR; TCRdb's copy has only in-frame clones and leaves some out. Of around 1.4 million clones in the sample, approximately 98.5% were seen once. The sequencing sample was made of naive CD4+ T cells sorted from blood. Subset defined: CD45RA+ positively selected. The receptors shown here come from a man aged 25-45 years in good health.

This chain connects TRBV7-8 to TRBJ2-7; D is undetermined. The V end lost 5 bases, the J end lost 9 bases, and 17 bases lay between the germline ends. The germline CDR1 and CDR2 sequences are SGHVS and FQNEAQ. The CDR3 loop spans 13 amino acids. The CDR3 nucleotides are TGTGCCAGCAGCCCTAGAGGTATCCCCCCGCAGTACTTC. Translating gives CASSPRGIPPQYF. The complete variable domain, with remaining parts taken from reference TRBV7-8 and TRBJ2-7, reads GAGVSQSPRYKVAKRGQDVALRCDPISGHVSLFWYQQALGQGPEFLTYFQNEAQLDKSGLPSDRFFAERPEGSVSTLKIQRTQQEDSAVYLCASSPRGIPPQYFGPGTRLTVT.

The rearrangement links TRBV21-1 to TRBJ1-5; the listed D gene, TRBD1, was not tested against the DNA. TRBV21-1 is noted as a pseudogene. The length of the CDR3 is 17 residues. CDR3 DNA sequence: TGTGCCAGCAGCAATTTTGTACGCAGGCTCAAAAATCAGCCCCAGCATTTT. It yields the protein CASSNFVRRLKNQPQHF.

The V and J genes are TRBV5-1 and TRBJ2-1; D call uncertain. The V gene lost 0 bases and the J gene lost 6 bases, with 10 bases spanning the gap. This CDR3 region has 14 residues. Germline values: CDR1 SGHRS, CDR2 YFSETQ. This chain's CDR3 is CASSLEVRLNEQFF. CDR3 coding DNA: TGCGCCAGCAGCTTGGAGGTAAGACTCAATGAGCAGTTCTTC.

The J gene is TRBJ1-3, the V gene TRBV28; 7 nucleotides align to TRBD1. V shed 5 bases and J 0 bases; nucleotides not matched to a gene: 16. Germline V CDR1 and CDR2: MDHEN, SYDVKM. This CDR3 has 19 residues. Here the CDR3 reads CASSPYALGQLASGNTIYF. The CDR3 DNA reads TGTGCCAGCAGTCCCTACGCCCTGGGACAGTTAGCCTCTGGAAACACCATATATTTT.

J is TRBJ2-2 and V is TRBV28; D possibly corresponds to TRBD2 (6 bases). Germline CDR1 and CDR2: MDHEN and SYDVKM. Trimming removed 3 bases from V and 5 bases from J, with 13 bases in between. The CDR3 is 15 residues long. In nucleotides, the CDR3 is TGTGCCAGCAGTTTTTGGAGGGTCGGGACCGGGGAGCTGTTTTTT. This gives the protein CASSFWRVGTGELFF. Complete variable domain (other parts from reference TRBV28 and TRBJ2-2): DVKVTQSSRYLVKRTGEKVFLECVQDMDHENMFWYRQDPGLGLRLIYFSYDVKMKEKGDIPEGYSVSREKKERFSLILESASTNQTSMYLCASSFWRVGTGELFFGEGSRLTVL.

The genes are TRBV7-6 and TRBJ1-1; tentatively, D is TRBD1 (6 bases). The length of the CDR3 is 16 residues. CDR1 SGHVS and CDR2 FNYEAQ come from the germline V gene. Between the trimmed V and J ends, which lost 4 bases and 7 bases, there was a span of 22 bases. CDR3 sequence reads: CASSSPHRDANNEAFF. The CDR3 nucleotides are TGTGCCAGCAGCTCACCCCACAGGGACGCCAATAATGAAGCTTTCTTT.

The V call is TRBV11-2, the J call TRBJ2-5, with 14 bases fitting TRBD2. Germline assignment: CDR1 SGHAT and CDR2 FQNNGV. Trimming took 4 bases from V and 4 from J; bases not matched to a gene: 11. The CDR3 totals 18 residues. Here the CDR3 DNA reads TGTGCCAGCAGCTGGGGCCGGGGACTAGCGGGAGATCTAGAGACCCAGTACTTC. This gives the protein CASSWGRGLAGDLETQYF.

The chain combines TRBV5-1 with TRBJ2-6; D may be TRBD1 or TRBD2 (5 bases each). Germline V lookup: CDR1 SGHRS, CDR2 YFSETQ. Trimming stripped 0 bases from V and 4 bases from J, with 20 bases between. The CDR3 runs to 19 residues. The CDR3 coding sequence is TGCGCCAGCAGCTTGGGGCTCCGGGACCAAGCTCTGGGGGCCAACGTCCTGACTTTC. Protein sequence: CASSLGLRDQALGANVLTF.

The chain uses TRBV28 and TRBJ1-1; TRBD1 aligns across 11 bases. The ends lost 6 bases at V and 1 base at J; junction bases unmatched: 4. Germline lookup yields CDR1 MDHEN and CDR2 SYDVKM. The CDR3 is made up of 15 amino acids. The CDR3: CASRRTGGENTEAFF. The DNA for the CDR3 is TGTGCCAGCAGGCGGACAGGGGGCGAGAACACTGAAGCTTTCTTT.

The J gene is TRBJ1-4, the V gene TRBV29-1; D not certain. The germline V and J ends were trimmed by 0 bases and 0 bases, with 2 bases remaining between them. Germline V lookup: CDR1 SQVTM, CDR2 ANQGSEA. The CDR3 covers 13 residues. The CDR3 here is CSVEDATNEKLFF. CDR3 sequence (DNA): TGCAGCGTTGAAGACGCAACTAATGAAAAACTGTTTTTT.

The chain links TRBV2 to TRBJ2-1, with D tentatively TRBD2 (5 bases). CDR1 is SNHLY and CDR2 is FYNNEI in the germline V gene. The CDR3 length is 14 residues. Deletions cut 8 bases from V and 4 bases from J, with 15 bases between. Here the CDR3 DNA reads TGTGCCAGCTCGAAGCGGAACAATTACAATGAGCAGTTCTTC. This encodes CASSKRNNYNEQFF.

About this clone itself: This same CDR3 is encoded by further DNA sequences in the sample. The V call is TRBV6-6, the J call TRBJ2-7, with D hard to call. V was shortened by 4 bases and J by 0 bases, with 10 bases between the two germline ends. The germline gives CDR1 MNHNY, CDR2 SVGAGI (reference sequence). The CDR3 has 14 amino acids. This CDR3 is CASSSGRSSYEQYF. The CDR3 DNA reads TGTGCCAGCAGTTCAGGCCGGAGCTCCTACGAGCAGTACTTC.

This clone was counted a single time. This chain links TRBV27 with TRBJ2-1; D may be TRBD2 (5 bases). Germline V gene lookup returns CDR1 MNHEY and CDR2 SMNVEV (reference sequence). This CDR3 is built from 17 residues. Trimming removed 4 bases from V and 2 bases from J, with 18 bases in between. CDR3 nucleotides: TGTGCCAGCAGTTACCTTGCTAGCAATCGGCCCTACAATGAGCAGTTCTTC. This encodes CASSYLASNRPYNEQFF.

The chain combines TRBV6-1 with TRBJ2-5, with 7 bases lining up with TRBD1. J lost 7 bases, V lost 6 bases, and 11 bases had no gene match. CDR3 length equals 14 residues. Germline V CDR1 and CDR2: MNHNS, SASEGT. The CDR3 DNA sequence: TGTGCCAGCAGCAACCTAAACAGGGGTTTGACCCAGTACTTC. This translates into CASSNLNRGLTQYF.

The chain couples TRBV7-9 to TRBJ2-7, with TRBD1 matching over 7 bases. The CDR3 extends over 14 amino acids. Germline V gene data show CDR1 as SEHNR and CDR2 as FQNEAQ (reference sequence). After removal of 2 bases from V and 4 bases from J, the junction contained 5 bases not matched to a gene. In DNA, the CDR3 is TGTGCCAGCAGCTTAACCGGGACAGCTTACGAGCAGTACTTC. Its protein product is CASSLTGTAYEQYF.

This clone was observed once. The chain couples TRBV18 to TRBJ2-7; 10 bases map to TRBD1. V lost 5 bases and J lost 4; bases outside the gene matches: 11. The CDR3 covers 16 residues. Germline V gene lookup returns CDR1 KGHSH and CDR2 LQKENI. This CDR3 reads CASSSLRDRGFYEQYF. The CDR3 bases are TGTGCCAGCTCATCCCTCCGGGACAGGGGTTTTTACGAGCAGTACTTC.

V usage is TRBV18 and J usage is TRBJ2-7; D is perhaps TRBD2 (5 bases). From germline, CDR1 is KGHSH and CDR2 LQKENI. The CDR3 is 14 residues long. V lost 0 bases, J lost 6 bases, and 12 bases lay in between. DNA of the CDR3: TGTGCCAGCTCACCACCATCGGGGTCGGTCGAGCAGTACTTC. Encoded protein: CASSPPSGSVEQYF.

The chain is built from TRBV27 and TRBJ2-7; D is perhaps TRBD1 or TRBD2 (5 bases each). Germline CDR1 MNHEY, CDR2 SMNVEV (reference sequence). V shed 2 bases and J shed 6 bases, with 8 bases lying between them. This CDR3 has 12 residues. CDR3 DNA: TGTGCCAGCAGTTTAGCAGGGACCGAGCAGTACTTC. It specifies CASSLAGTEQYF.

The sample holds one count of this clone. The sample has other DNA sequences that encode this CDR3 too. The chain has TRBV6-6 and TRBJ2-7, with D tentatively TRBD2 (7 bases). Germline V gives CDR1 MNHNY, CDR2 SVGAGI (reference sequence). Trimming removed 0 bases at V and 4 bases at J, with 10 bases between. The CDR3 length is 14 residues. CDR3 protein: CASSYSRGAYEQYF. The CDR3 DNA sequence: TGTGCCAGCAGTTACTCACGGGGGGCTTACGAGCAGTACTTC.